This T cell receptor (beta chain) was recorded in a study of cytomegalovirus exposure and HLA in healthy donors. Regarding the study as a whole: Researchers counted roughly 150 TCR beta chains as cytomegalovirus-associated. CMV antigen specificity of three CMV-associated chains was confirmed in vitro.

Donors in the study were healthy people who gave bone marrow. Donors showed nominal health when sampled, although they likely had unrecorded immune exposures. In its sample, this clone was seen a few times. What it binds is not known. Germline V gives CDR1 GTSNPN, CDR2 SVGIG (reference sequence). The ends were cut back, 0 bases at V and 2 bases at J, with 5 bases in the middle. The CDR3 length is 13 residues. The primer mix had 60 Vbeta and 13 Jbeta primers. The protocol was immunoSEQ multiplex PCR, while the TCRdb copy is restricted to in-frame clones and leaves out a portion. The repertoire includes about 140,000 clones, roughly 74% of them detected once, and 5% to 8% sits in the top ten.

This chain uses TRBV30 with TRBJ1-5; no clear D gene. The sequencing sample was made of PBMCs. The source of this sequence is a woman aged 40 to 49 in good health and CMV-seropositive. CDR3 residues: CAWSVRGNQPQHF. The CDR3 nucleotides read TGTGCCTGGAGTGTACGGGGCAATCAGCCCCAGCATTTT.